This T cell receptor (beta chain) emerged from a study of control samples from healthy donors and cancer patients. Sequencing used immunoSEQ multiplex PCR; TCRdb keeps in-frame clones, though not all of them. This table has some 120,000 clones, over 80% appearing once. This clone was counted once. Germline V gene data show CDR1 as LGHNT and CDR2 as FRNRAP. The CDR3 is 11 residues long. V lost 2 bases, J lost 4 bases, and 0 bases lay in between. V and J are TRBV12-5 and TRBJ2-1; D remains unclear. The receptor comes from an older man with head and neck cancer. Sample: PBMCs. CDR3 DNA sequence: TGTGCTAGTGGTTTGTACAATGAGCAGTTCTTC. This codes for CASGLYNEQFF.